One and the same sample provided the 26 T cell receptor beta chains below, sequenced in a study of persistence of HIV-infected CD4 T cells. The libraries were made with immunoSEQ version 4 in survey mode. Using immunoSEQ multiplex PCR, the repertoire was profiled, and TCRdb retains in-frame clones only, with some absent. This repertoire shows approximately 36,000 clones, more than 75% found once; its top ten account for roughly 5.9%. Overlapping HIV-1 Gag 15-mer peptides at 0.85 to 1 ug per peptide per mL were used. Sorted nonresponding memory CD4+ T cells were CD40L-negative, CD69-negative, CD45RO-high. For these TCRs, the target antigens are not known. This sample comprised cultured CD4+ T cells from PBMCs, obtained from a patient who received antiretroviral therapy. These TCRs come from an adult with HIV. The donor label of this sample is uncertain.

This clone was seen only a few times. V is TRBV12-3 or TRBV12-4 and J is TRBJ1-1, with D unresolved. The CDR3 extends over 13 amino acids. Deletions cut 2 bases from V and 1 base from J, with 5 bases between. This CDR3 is CASSLTSNTEAFF. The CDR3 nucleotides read TGTGCCAGCAGTTTAACATCGAACACTGAAGCTTTCTTT.

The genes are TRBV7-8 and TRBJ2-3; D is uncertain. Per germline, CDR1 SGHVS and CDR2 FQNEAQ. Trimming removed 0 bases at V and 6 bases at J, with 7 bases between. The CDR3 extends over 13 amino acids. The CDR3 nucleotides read TGTGCCAGCAGCTTAGCTGGGTCCGATACGCAGTATTTT. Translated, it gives CASSLAGSDTQYF. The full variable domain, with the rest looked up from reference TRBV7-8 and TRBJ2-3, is GAGVSQSPRYKVAKRGQDVALRCDPISGHVSLFWYQQALGQGPEFLTYFQNEAQLDKSGLPSDRFFAERPEGSVSTLKIQRTQQEDSAVYLCASSLAGSDTQYFGPGTRLTVL.

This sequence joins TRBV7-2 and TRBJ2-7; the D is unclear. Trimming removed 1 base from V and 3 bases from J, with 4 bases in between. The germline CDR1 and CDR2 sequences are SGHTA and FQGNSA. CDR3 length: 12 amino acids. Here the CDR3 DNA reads TGTGCCAGCAGCTTAGACCACTACGAGCAGTACTTC. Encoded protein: CASSLDHYEQYF.

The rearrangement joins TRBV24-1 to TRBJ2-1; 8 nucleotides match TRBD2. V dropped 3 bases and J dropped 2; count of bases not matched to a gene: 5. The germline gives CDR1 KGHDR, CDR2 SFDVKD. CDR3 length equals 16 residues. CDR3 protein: CATSDPSGGAYNEQFF. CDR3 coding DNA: TGTGCCACCAGTGATCCGAGCGGGGGCGCCTACAATGAGCAGTTCTTC.

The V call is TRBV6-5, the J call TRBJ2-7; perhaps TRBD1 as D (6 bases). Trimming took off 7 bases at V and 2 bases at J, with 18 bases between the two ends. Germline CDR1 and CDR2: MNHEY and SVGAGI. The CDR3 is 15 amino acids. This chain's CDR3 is CASIQIRAGAYEQYF. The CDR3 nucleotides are TGTGCCAGCATCCAGATCCGGGCAGGGGCCTACGAGCAGTACTTC.

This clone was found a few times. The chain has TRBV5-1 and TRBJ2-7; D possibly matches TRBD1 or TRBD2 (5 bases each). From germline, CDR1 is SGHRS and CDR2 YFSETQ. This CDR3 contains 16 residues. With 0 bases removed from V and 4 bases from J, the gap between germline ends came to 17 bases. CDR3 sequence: CASSLARDALPYEQYF. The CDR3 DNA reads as TGCGCCAGCAGCTTGGCCCGGGACGCCCTGCCTTACGAGCAGTACTTC.

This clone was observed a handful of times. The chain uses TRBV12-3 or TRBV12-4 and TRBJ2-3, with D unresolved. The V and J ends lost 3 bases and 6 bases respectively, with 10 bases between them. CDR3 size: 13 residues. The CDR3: CASSFNVGDTQYF. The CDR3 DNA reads TGTGCCAGCAGTTTTAATGTGGGGGATACGCAGTATTTT.

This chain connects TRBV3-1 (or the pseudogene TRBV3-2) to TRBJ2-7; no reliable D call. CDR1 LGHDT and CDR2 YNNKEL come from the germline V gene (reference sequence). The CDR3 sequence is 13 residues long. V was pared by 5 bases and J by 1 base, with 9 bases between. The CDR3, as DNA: TGTGCCAGCAGCTCCCTGGGATCCTACGAGCAGTACTTC. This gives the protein CASSSLGSYEQYF.

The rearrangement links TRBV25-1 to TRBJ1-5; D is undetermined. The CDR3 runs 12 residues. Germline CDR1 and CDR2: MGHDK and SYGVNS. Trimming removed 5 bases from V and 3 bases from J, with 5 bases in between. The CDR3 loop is CASSTSNQPQHF. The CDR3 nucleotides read TGTGCCAGCAGTACGTCCAATCAGCCCCAGCATTTT.

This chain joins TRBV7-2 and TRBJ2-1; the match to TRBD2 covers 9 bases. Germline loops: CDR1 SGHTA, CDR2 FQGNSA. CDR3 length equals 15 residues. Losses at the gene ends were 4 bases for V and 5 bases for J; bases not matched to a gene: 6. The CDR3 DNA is TGTGCCAGCAGCTCATCTAGCGGGGCCGACAATGAGCAGTTCTTC. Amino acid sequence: CASSSSSGADNEQFF.

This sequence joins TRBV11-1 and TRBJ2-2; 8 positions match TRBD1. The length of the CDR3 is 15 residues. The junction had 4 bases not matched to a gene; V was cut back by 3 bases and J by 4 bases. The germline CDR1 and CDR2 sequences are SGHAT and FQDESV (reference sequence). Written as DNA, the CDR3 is TGTGCCAGCAGCTTTGGACAGGGTGGCACCGGGGAGCTGTTTTTT. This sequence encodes CASSFGQGGTGELFF. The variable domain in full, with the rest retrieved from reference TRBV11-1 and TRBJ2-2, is EAEVAQSPRYKITEKSQAVAFWCDPISGHATLYWYRQILGQGPELLVQFQDESVVDDSQLPKDRFSAERLKGVDSTLKIQPAELGDSAMYLCASSFGQGGTGELFFGEGSRLTVL.

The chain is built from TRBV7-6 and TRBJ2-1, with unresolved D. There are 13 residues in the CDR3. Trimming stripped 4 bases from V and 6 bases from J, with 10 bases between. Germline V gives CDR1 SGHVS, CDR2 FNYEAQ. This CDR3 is CASSSYLGNEQFF. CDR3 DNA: TGTGCCAGCAGCTCCTACCTCGGCAATGAGCAGTTCTTC.

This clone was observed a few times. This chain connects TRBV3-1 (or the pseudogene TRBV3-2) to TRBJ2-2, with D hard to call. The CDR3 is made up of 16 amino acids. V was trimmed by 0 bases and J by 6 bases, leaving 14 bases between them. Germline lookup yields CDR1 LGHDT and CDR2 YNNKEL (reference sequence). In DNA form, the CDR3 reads TGTGCCAGCAGCCAAGATAAGGGTAGGATCCCCGGGGAGCTGTTTTTT. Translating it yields CASSQDKGRIPGELFF.

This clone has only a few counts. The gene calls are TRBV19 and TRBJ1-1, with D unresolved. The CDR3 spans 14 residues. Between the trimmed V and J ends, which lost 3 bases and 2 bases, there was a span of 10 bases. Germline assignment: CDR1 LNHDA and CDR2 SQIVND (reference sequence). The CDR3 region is CASSIGGLNTEAFF. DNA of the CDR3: TGTGCCAGTAGTATCGGAGGCCTAAACACTGAAGCTTTCTTT.

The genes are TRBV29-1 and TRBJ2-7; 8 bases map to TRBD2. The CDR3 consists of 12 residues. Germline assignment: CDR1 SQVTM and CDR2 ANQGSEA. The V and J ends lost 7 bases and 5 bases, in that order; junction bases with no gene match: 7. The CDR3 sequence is CSAGGAAHEQYF. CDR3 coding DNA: TGCAGCGCCGGGGGGGCGGCCCACGAGCAGTACTTC.

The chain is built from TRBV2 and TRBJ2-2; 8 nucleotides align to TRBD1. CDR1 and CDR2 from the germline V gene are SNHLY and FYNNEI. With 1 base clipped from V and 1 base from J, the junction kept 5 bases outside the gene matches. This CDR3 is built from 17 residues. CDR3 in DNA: TGTGCCAGCAGTGAAGAGGCTGGACAGGGGAACACCGGGGAGCTGTTTTTT. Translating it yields CASSEEAGQGNTGELFF.

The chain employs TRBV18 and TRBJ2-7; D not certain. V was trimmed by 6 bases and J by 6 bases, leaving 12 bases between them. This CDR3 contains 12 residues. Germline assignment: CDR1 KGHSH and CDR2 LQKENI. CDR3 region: CASSRPESEQYF. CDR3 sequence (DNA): TGTGCCAGCTCTCGGCCAGAGAGCGAGCAGTACTTC.

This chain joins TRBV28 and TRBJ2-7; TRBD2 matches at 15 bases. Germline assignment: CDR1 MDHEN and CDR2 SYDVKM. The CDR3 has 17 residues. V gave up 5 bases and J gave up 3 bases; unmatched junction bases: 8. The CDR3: CASSPGTSGGILYEQYF. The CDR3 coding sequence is TGTGCCAGCAGTCCCGGGACTAGCGGGGGGATCCTCTACGAGCAGTACTTC.

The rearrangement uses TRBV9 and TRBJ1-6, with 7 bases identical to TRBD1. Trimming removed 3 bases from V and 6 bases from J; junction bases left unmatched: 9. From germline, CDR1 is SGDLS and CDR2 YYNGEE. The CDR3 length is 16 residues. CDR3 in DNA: TGTGCCAGCAGCGCCCGAGGGGGGACAGCTAATTCACCCCTCCACTTT. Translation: CASSARGGTANSPLHF.

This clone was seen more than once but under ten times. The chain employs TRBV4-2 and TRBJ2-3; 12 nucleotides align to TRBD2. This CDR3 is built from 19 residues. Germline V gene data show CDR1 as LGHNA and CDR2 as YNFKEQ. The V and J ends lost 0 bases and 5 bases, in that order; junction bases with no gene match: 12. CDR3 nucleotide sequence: TGTGCCAGCAGCCAAGACCCGCCTTCTAGCGGGGGGGCAAAAGATACGCAGTATTTT. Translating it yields CASSQDPPSSGGAKDTQYF.

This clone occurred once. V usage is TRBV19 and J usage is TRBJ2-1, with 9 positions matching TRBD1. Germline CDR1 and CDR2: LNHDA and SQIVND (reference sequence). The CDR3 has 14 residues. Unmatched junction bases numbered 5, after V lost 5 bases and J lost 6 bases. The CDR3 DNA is TGTGCCAGTAGTGGACAGGGGACCCCCAATGAGCAGTTCTTC. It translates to CASSGQGTPNEQFF.

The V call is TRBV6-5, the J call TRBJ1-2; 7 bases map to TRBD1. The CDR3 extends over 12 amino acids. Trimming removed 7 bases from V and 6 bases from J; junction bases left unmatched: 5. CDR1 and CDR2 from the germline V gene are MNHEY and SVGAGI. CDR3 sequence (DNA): TGTGCCAGCATCTTCGACAGGGATGGCTACACCTTC. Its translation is CASIFDRDGYTF.

CDR3 residues: CASSPGEGNYGYTF. In DNA form, the CDR3 reads TGTGCCAGCTCACCAGGGGAGGGCAACTATGGCTACACCTTC. The chain carries TRBV18 and TRBJ1-2; D uncertain. Trimming cost V 2 bases and J 2 bases, with 9 bases left between them. CDR3 length: 14 amino acids. Germline CDR1 and CDR2: KGHSH and LQKENI.

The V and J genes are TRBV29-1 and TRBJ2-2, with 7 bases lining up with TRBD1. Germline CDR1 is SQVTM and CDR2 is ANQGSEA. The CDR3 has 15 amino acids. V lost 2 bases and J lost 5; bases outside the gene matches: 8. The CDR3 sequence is CSVELWTGSTGELFF. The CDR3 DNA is TGCAGCGTTGAATTGTGGACAGGCTCTACCGGGGAGCTGTTTTTT.

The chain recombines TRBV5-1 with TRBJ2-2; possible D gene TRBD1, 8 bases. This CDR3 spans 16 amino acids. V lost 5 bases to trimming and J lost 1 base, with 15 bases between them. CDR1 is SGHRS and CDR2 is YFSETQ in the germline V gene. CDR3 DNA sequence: TGCGCCAGCAGGAAAAGCGGGACAGGGAACACCGGGGAGCTGTTTTTT. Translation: CASRKSGTGNTGELFF.

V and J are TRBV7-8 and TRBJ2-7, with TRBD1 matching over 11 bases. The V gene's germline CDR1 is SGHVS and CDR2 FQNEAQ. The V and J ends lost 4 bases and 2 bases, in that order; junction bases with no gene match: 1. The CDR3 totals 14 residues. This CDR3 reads CASSSDRGPYEQYF. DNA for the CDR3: TGTGCCAGCAGCTCGGACAGGGGGCCCTACGAGCAGTACTTC.